The 30 T cell receptor beta chains below all came from one sample that was sequenced in a study of persistence of HIV-infected CD4 T cells. Cells were stimulated with overlapping HIV-1 Gag 15-mer peptides. Memory cells lacking CD40L and CD69 with high CD45RO were sorted. No antigen is known for these receptors. Sequencing used immunoSEQ version 4 in survey mode. TCRdb's table, derived via immunoSEQ multiplex PCR, lists solely in-frame clones and lacks some. The profile shows about 60,000 clones, just under 75% of them singletons. Sequencing was performed on CD4+ T cells sorted from PBMCs after 18-hour stimulation, taken from a patient who received antiretroviral therapy. These receptors all stem from an adult man with HIV who was CMV-seropositive.

The rearrangement links TRBV6-5 to TRBJ2-3, with a tentative D call TRBD2 (6 bases). The V gene's germline CDR1 is MNHEY and CDR2 SVGAGI. This CDR3 is built from 15 residues. The V and J ends lost 7 bases and 0 bases respectively, with 14 bases between them. CDR3 amino acids: CASTLSAGSTDTQYF. The CDR3 DNA sequence: TGTGCCAGCACCCTAAGCGCGGGAAGCACAGATACGCAGTATTTT.

The chain joins TRBV7-9 to TRBJ2-1, with D possibly matching TRBD1 (6 bases). CDR1 and CDR2 from the germline V gene are SEHNR and FQNEAQ (reference sequence). V was cut by 5 bases and J by 4 bases, with 9 bases left in between. There are 13 residues in the CDR3. CDR3 DNA: TGTGCCAGCAGCCTGACAGGTTACAATGAGCAGTTCTTC. Translation: CASSLTGYNEQFF.

The chain has TRBV7-9 and TRBJ1-4, with a possible D match to TRBD1 (5 bases). V lost 1 base and J 5 bases, leaving 8 bases between the germline ends. Per germline, CDR1 SEHNR and CDR2 FQNEAQ (reference sequence). The CDR3 contains 14 residues. The DNA for the CDR3 is TGTGCCAGCAGCTTAGGACAGCAAAATGAAAAACTGTTTTTT. Translation gives CASSLGQQNEKLFF.

The chain carries TRBV28 and TRBJ2-7; 7 nucleotides line up with TRBD1. V lost 5 bases and J lost 3; bases outside the gene matches: 10. This CDR3 comprises 15 residues. In germline, CDR1 is MDHEN, CDR2 SYDVKM. CDR3: CASSLSYRGHYEQYF. Written as DNA, the CDR3 is TGTGCCAGCAGTCTTTCTTACAGGGGTCACTACGAGCAGTACTTC.

The chain has TRBV6-4 and TRBJ2-3, with no clear D. The CDR3 length is 15 residues. V was clipped by 4 bases and J by 0 bases, with 11 bases between them. Per germline, CDR1 MRHNA and CDR2 SNTAGT. In nucleotides, the CDR3 is TGTGCCAGCAGTGCGGGTTCCCCGAGCACAGATACGCAGTATTTT. Its protein product is CASSAGSPSTDTQYF.

This clone has only a few counts. The chain links TRBV6-1 to TRBJ2-1; D gene ambiguous. Germline-derived CDR1 and CDR2 are MNHNS and SASEGT. The germline V and J ends were trimmed by 3 bases and 8 bases, with 8 bases remaining between them. The CDR3 is 12 amino acids. Here the CDR3 DNA reads TGTGCCAGCAGTGAGGAGAGATATGAGCAGTTCTTC. Encoded protein: CASSEERYEQFF.

The gene calls are TRBV20-1 and TRBJ2-1; TRBD1 or TRBD2 may be the D gene (6 bases each). The CDR3 extends over 14 amino acids. V gave up 3 bases and J gave up 6 bases, with 15 bases separating them. The germline V gene encodes CDR1 DFQATT and CDR2 SNEGSKA (reference sequence). The CDR3 spells CSASVGGYGNEQFF. The CDR3 region has the DNA TGCAGTGCTAGTGTGGGGGGCTACGGCAATGAGCAGTTCTTC.

This clone was detected once. The chain has TRBV19 and TRBJ2-2, with D hard to call. Deletions cut 7 bases from V and 3 bases from J, with 12 bases between. The length of the CDR3 is 14 residues. The germline gives CDR1 LNHDA, CDR2 SQIVND (reference sequence). The CDR3 loop reads CASTPQLHTGELFF. In DNA, the CDR3 is TGTGCCAGTACCCCACAGCTTCACACCGGGGAGCTGTTTTTT.

V usage is TRBV2 and J usage is TRBJ2-7; D is tentatively TRBD1 or TRBD2 (5 bases each). Germline assignment: CDR1 SNHLY and CDR2 FYNNEI. This CDR3 region has 14 residues. The V gene lost 5 bases and the J gene lost 2 bases, with 13 bases spanning the gap. CDR3 region: CASSLGTDAYEQYF. CDR3 coding DNA: TGTGCCAGCAGTCTCGGGACGGATGCCTACGAGCAGTACTTC.

The V gene is TRBV15, the J gene TRBJ1-4, with a tentative D call TRBD1 (6 bases). V lost 0 bases and J lost 7, with 12 bases in between. CDR1 is LNHNV and CDR2 is YYDKDF in the germline V gene (reference sequence). The CDR3 is 15 residues long. The CDR3 protein is CATSRDRGTGEKLFF. CDR3 nucleotides: TGTGCCACCAGCAGAGATAGGGGGACCGGTGAAAAACTGTTTTTT.

The V gene is TRBV5-5, the J gene TRBJ2-2; 10 bases match TRBD2. Per the germline V gene, CDR1 is SGHKS and CDR2 is YYEKEE (reference sequence). J gave up 4 bases and V 3 bases, and 3 bases lay outside the gene matches. CDR3 size: 15 residues. This chain's CDR3 is CASSSIAGGTGELFF. Written as DNA, the CDR3 is TGTGCCAGCAGCTCCATAGCGGGGGGCACCGGGGAGCTGTTTTTT. The full variable domain, rest sourced from reference TRBV5-5 and TRBJ2-2, is DAGVTQSPTHLIKTRGQQVTLRCSPISGHKSVSWYQQVLGQGPQFIFQYYEKEERGRGNFPDRFSARQFPNYSSELNVNALLLGDSALYLCASSSIAGGTGELFFGEGSRLTVL.

With respect to this clone: The junction differs from germline at one of its ends, possibly a read error. The V and J genes are TRBV6-5 and TRBJ2-7; D gene unclear. The CDR3 extends over 14 amino acids. CDR1 is MNHEY, CDR2 SVGAGI, per germline. The CDR3 DNA sequence: TGTGCCAGCAGTCCGGGCCCAGCCTCCAACGAGCAGTACTTC. Protein sequence: CASSPGPASNEQYF.

This chain joins TRBV24-1 and TRBJ2-5; 7 bases map to TRBD2. The CDR3 spans 15 residues. Trimming removed 1 base from V and 5 bases from J; junction bases left unmatched: 6. Germline CDR1 reads KGHDR; CDR2 reads SFDVKD. CDR3 bases: TGTGCCACCAGTGATTTAGAGCGGGGTCACGAGACCCAGTACTTC. Translating it yields CATSDLERGHETQYF.

This clone was picked up a small number of times. This chain links TRBV19 with TRBJ2-1, with D unclear. CDR3 length: 12 residues. In germline, CDR1 is LNHDA, CDR2 SQIVND (reference sequence). V lost 5 bases and J lost 6, with 8 bases in between. CDR3 bases: TGTGCCAGTAGTCCGGCTTTCAATGAGCAGTTCTTC. Translated: CASSPAFNEQFF.

A few counts support this clone. The chain employs TRBV3-1 (or the pseudogene TRBV3-2) and TRBJ1-6; 10 positions match TRBD1. The germline V gene encodes CDR1 LGHDT and CDR2 YNNKEL (reference sequence). This CDR3 spans 15 amino acids. The trim removed 4 bases at V and 9 bases at J, leaving 6 bases unmatched. DNA for the CDR3: TGTGCCAGCAGCCGACAGGGGGCGCGAAGTTCACCCCTCCACTTT. This encodes CASSRQGARSSPLHF.

The chain recombines TRBV2 with TRBJ2-7, with 9 bases matching TRBD1. CDR1 and CDR2 (germline): SNHLY, FYNNEI. CDR3 size: 14 residues. J was trimmed by 4 bases and V by 5 bases; bases with no gene match: 6. The chain's CDR3 is CASSHRDRAYEQYF. Here the CDR3 DNA reads TGTGCCAGCAGTCACCGGGACAGGGCGTACGAGCAGTACTTC. The variable domain in full, with the rest retrieved from reference TRBV2 and TRBJ2-7, is EPEVTQTPSHQVTQMGQEVILRCVPISNHLYFYWYRQILGQKVEFLVSFYNNEISEKSEIFDDQFSVERPDGSNFTLKIRSTKLEDSAMYFCASSHRDRAYEQYFGPGTRLTVT.

The rearrangement joins TRBV5-1 to TRBJ1-2; D is unresolved. V shed 2 bases and J shed 2 bases, with 10 bases lying between them. This CDR3 is 14 amino acids long. Germline V gene lookup returns CDR1 SGHRS and CDR2 YFSETQ. The CDR3 is CASSFEGVNYGYTF. The CDR3 bases are TGCGCCAGCAGCTTCGAGGGCGTCAACTATGGCTACACCTTC. Variable domain in full (rest from reference TRBV5-1 and TRBJ1-2): KAGVTQTPRYLIKTRGQQVTLSCSPISGHRSVSWYQQTPGQGLQFLFEYFSETQRNKGNFPGRFSGRQFSNSRSEMNVSTLELGDSALYLCASSFEGVNYGYTFGSGTRLTVV.

This sequence joins TRBV11-2 and TRBJ2-7; D not certain. Germline V lookup: CDR1 SGHAT, CDR2 FQNNGV. This CDR3 is 15 amino acids long. Trimming took 1 base from V and 3 from J, leaving 13 bases between them. The CDR3 DNA reads as TGTGCCAGCAGCTTAGCGGGCCGGAAACTCTACGAGCAGTACTTC. Protein product: CASSLAGRKLYEQYF.

The V call is TRBV6-1, the J call TRBJ2-3, with a tentative D call TRBD1 (7 bases). The CDR3 is 15 residues long. The V gene lost 2 bases and the J gene lost 3 bases, with 12 bases spanning the gap. Per germline, CDR1 MNHNS and CDR2 SASEGT. The CDR3 sequence: CASSEYRGGTDTQYF. The DNA of the CDR3 is TGTGCCAGCAGTGAATACAGGGGAGGTACAGATACGCAGTATTTT.

This clone was seen a handful of times. The chain carries TRBV9 and TRBJ1-1; D is perhaps TRBD1 (5 bases). V shed 4 bases and J shed 5 bases, with 12 bases lying between them. Germline V lookup: CDR1 SGDLS, CDR2 YYNGEE. The CDR3 length is 13 residues. CDR3 residues: CASSSLGDTEAFF. The CDR3, as DNA: TGTGCCAGCAGCTCCTTAGGGGATACTGAAGCTTTCTTT. Filled out from reference TRBV9 and TRBJ1-1, the complete variable domain reads DSGVTQTPKHLITATGQRVTLRCSPRSGDLSVYWYQQSLDQGLQFLIQYYNGEERAKGNILERFSAQQFPDLHSELNLSSLELGDSALYFCASSSLGDTEAFFGQGTRLTVV.

The V and J genes are TRBV20-1 and TRBJ1-5, with 8 bases identical to TRBD1. Germline V gives CDR1 DFQATT, CDR2 SNEGSKA (reference sequence). V was clipped by 3 bases and J by 1 base; unmatched bases: 11. The CDR3 loop spans 17 amino acids. The CDR3 sequence is CSASQDRAGESNQPQHF. The CDR3 DNA reads as TGCAGTGCTAGTCAGGACAGGGCGGGAGAAAGCAATCAGCCCCAGCATTTT.

The chain combines TRBV9 with TRBJ1-2; TRBD1 matches at 8 bases. The germline CDR1 and CDR2 sequences are SGDLS and YYNGEE. Trimming cost V 4 bases and J 4 bases; bases outside gene matches: 12. The CDR3 sequence is 16 residues long. The CDR3 region has the DNA TGTGCCAGCAGCTTAGGAGAGGCAGGGGGCAGCTATGGCTACACCTTC. Residues: CASSLGEAGGSYGYTF.

The sample holds a few counts of this clone. The genes are TRBV3-1 (or the pseudogene TRBV3-2) and TRBJ2-1; perhaps TRBD1 as D (6 bases). The germline V and J ends were trimmed by 4 bases and 3 bases, with 7 bases remaining between them. CDR1 is LGHDT, CDR2 YNNKEL, per germline (reference sequence). CDR3 length: 13 amino acids. The CDR3 DNA reads as TGTGCCAGCAGCCCGACAGGCTACAATGAGCAGTTCTTC. Amino acid sequence: CASSPTGYNEQFF.

The rearrangement links TRBV27 to TRBJ1-2; D is ambiguous. Germline V lookup: CDR1 MNHEY, CDR2 SMNVEV (reference sequence). With 5 bases removed from V and 0 bases from J, the gap between germline ends came to 10 bases. CDR3 length: 14 residues. CDR3 coding DNA: TGTGCCAGCAGTCCACACGGGCCTAACTATGGCTACACCTTC. Translating it yields CASSPHGPNYGYTF.

The rearrangement joins TRBV27 to TRBJ1-5; unclear D gene. Germline-derived CDR1 and CDR2 are MNHEY and SMNVEV (reference sequence). There are 14 residues in the CDR3. The V and J ends lost 5 bases and 4 bases respectively, with 12 bases between them. The CDR3 DNA follows: TGTGCCAGCAGTCCTCGTTTGCTTAATCAGCCCCAGCATTTT. As protein: CASSPRLLNQPQHF.

The chain links TRBV6-5 to TRBJ1-1; D possibly corresponds to TRBD1 (5 bases). V dropped 6 bases and J dropped 4 bases, with 15 bases sitting between them. Per the germline V gene, CDR1 is MNHEY and CDR2 is SVGAGI. This CDR3 contains 14 residues. CDR3 sequence (DNA): TGTGCCAGCAGAGGGGCGAGCCCACCCACTGAAGCTTTCTTT. Translated, it gives CASRGASPPTEAFF.

This clone was seen repeatedly, ten times or more. Other DNA sequences in this sample translate to the same CDR3. The chain has TRBV6-5 and TRBJ1-4; no definite D call. This CDR3 is 14 amino acids long. Germline V CDR1 and CDR2: MNHEY, SVGAGI. The V gene lost 6 bases and the J gene lost 8 bases, with 16 bases spanning the gap. CDR3 in amino acids: CASRDDPAREKLFF. The CDR3 region has the DNA TGTGCCAGCAGGGACGACCCAGCCCGGGAAAAACTGTTTTTT.

This clone was detected a few times. The chain employs TRBV5-4 and TRBJ1-4; 10 bases are shared with TRBD1. V lost 4 bases to trimming and J lost 6 bases; unmatched junction nucleotides: 9. The CDR3 has 16 residues. CDR1 is SGHNT and CDR2 is YYREEE in the germline V gene (reference sequence). CDR3 bases: TGTGCCAGCAGCCCGGCCCGACAGGGGGCGGATGAAAAACTGTTTTTT. Translating gives CASSPARQGADEKLFF.

The chain couples TRBV28 to TRBJ2-4; D is unresolved. The ends were cut back, 2 bases at V and 7 bases at J, with 9 bases in the middle. This CDR3 spans 13 amino acids. Germline values: CDR1 MDHEN, CDR2 SYDVKM. Here the CDR3 DNA reads TGTGCCAGCAGTTTACCGGCCGAGAACATTCAGTACTTC. Amino acids: CASSLPAENIQYF. Combining the CDR3 with reference TRBV28 and TRBJ2-4 gives the whole variable domain DVKVTQSSRYLVKRTGEKVFLECVQDMDHENMFWYRQDPGLGLRLIYFSYDVKMKEKGDIPEGYSVSREKKERFSLILESASTNQTSMYLCASSLPAENIQYFGAGTRLSVL.

This clone was observed a single time. The rearrangement joins TRBV5-5 to TRBJ2-1; TRBD1 or TRBD2 may be the D gene (5 bases each). Per the germline V gene, CDR1 is SGHKS and CDR2 is YYEKEE (reference sequence). CDR3 length: 16 residues. The V and J ends lost 2 bases and 4 bases respectively, with 16 bases between them. The CDR3 DNA reads as TGTGCCAGCAGCTTAGACAGAGGGCGAACTTACAATGAGCAGTTCTTC. Translation gives CASSLDRGRTYNEQFF.